This T cell receptor beta chain was sequenced in a study of OX40 agonist ivuxolimab in advanced cancers. Of note for this clone: Its antigen is currently unknown.

General study results and limits: Expanded clones belonging to CD8+ T cells outnumbered, on average, those of CD4+.

Blood sampling was done at baseline, cycle 4 day 1, and cycle 7 day 1. Sequenced by immunoSEQ multiplex PCR; TCRdb stores in-frame clones only, minus some. The sample shows fewer than 65,000 clones, 75% to 85% of them seen only once. Germline CDR1 reads SGDLS; CDR2 reads YYNGEE. J gave up 6 bases and V 4 bases, and 12 bases lay outside the gene matches. The CDR3 has 18 amino acids. The clonotype comes from an adult with an advanced solid tumor such as melanoma, head and neck, liver or kidney cancer. Sequences were derived from CD4+ or CD8+ T cells sorted from blood, sampled in a trial of the OX40 agonist ivuxolimab. The chain uses TRBV9 and TRBJ2-2, with 13 bases fitting TRBD2. The CDR3 protein is CASSFRTSGSLLAGELFF. CDR3 nucleotide sequence: TGTGCCAGCAGCTTTAGGACTAGCGGGAGCCTCCTGGCCGGGGAGCTGTTTTTT.